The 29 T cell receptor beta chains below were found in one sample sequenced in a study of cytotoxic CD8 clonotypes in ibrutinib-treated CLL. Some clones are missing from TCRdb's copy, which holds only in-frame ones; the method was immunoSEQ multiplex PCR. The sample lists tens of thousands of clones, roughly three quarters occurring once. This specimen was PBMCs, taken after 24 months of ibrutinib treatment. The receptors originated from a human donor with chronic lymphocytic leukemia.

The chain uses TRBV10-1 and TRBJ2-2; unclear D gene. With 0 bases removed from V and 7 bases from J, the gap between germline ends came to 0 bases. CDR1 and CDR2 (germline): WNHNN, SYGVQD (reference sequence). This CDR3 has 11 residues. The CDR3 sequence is CASSESGELFF. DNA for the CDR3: TGCGCCAGCAGTGAGTCCGGGGAGCTGTTTTTT.

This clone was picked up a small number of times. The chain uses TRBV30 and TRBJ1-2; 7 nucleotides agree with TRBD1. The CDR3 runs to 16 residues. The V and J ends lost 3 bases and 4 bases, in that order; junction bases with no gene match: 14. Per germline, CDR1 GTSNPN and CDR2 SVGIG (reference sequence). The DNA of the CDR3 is TGTGCCTGGAGAGAAAGGGGAACAGGGGCCCTCTATGGCTACACCTTC. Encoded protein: CAWRERGTGALYGYTF.

CDR3 coding DNA: TGTGCCAGCAGCCAAAGACTAGCGGGGGAGGTAGATACGCAGTATTTT. This sequence encodes CASSQRLAGEVDTQYF. The rearrangement joins TRBV4-2 to TRBJ2-3, with 12 bases lining up with TRBD2. CDR3 length equals 16 residues. V lost 2 bases to trimming and J lost 5 bases; unmatched junction nucleotides: 5. From germline, CDR1 is LGHNA and CDR2 YNFKEQ.

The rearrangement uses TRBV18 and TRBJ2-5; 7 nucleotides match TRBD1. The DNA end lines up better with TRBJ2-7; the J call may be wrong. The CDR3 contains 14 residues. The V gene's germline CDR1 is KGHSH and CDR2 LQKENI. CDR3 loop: CASSPGQDFYEQYF. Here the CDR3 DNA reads TGTGCCAGCTCTCCAGGACAGGACTTCTACGAGCAGTACTTC.

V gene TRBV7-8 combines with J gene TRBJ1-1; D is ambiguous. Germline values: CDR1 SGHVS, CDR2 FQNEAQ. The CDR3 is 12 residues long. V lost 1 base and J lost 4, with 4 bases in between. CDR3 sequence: CASSLGVTEAFF. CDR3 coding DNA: TGTGCCAGCAGCTTAGGTGTCACTGAAGCTTTCTTT. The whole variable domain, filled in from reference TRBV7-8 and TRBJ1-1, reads GAGVSQSPRYKVAKRGQDVALRCDPISGHVSLFWYQQALGQGPEFLTYFQNEAQLDKSGLPSDRFFAERPEGSVSTLKIQRTQQEDSAVYLCASSLGVTEAFFGQGTRLTVV.

The CDR3 loop is CASSWLGQGATEAFF. As DNA, the CDR3 is TGTGCCAGCAGCTGGCTGGGACAGGGGGCCACTGAAGCTTTCTTT. This rearrangement joins TRBV5-4 to TRBJ1-1; 12 nucleotides match TRBD1. The CDR3 is 15 amino acids. V was clipped by 3 bases and J by 4 bases; unmatched bases: 4. Germline V gives CDR1 SGHNT, CDR2 YYREEE (reference sequence). The full variable domain, its missing parts supplied by reference TRBV5-4 and TRBJ1-1, is ETGVTQSPTHLIKTRGQQVTLRCSSQSGHNTVSWYQQALGQGPQFIFQYYREEENGRGNFPPRFSGLQFPNYSSELNVNALELDDSALYLCASSWLGQGATEAFFGQGTRLTVV.

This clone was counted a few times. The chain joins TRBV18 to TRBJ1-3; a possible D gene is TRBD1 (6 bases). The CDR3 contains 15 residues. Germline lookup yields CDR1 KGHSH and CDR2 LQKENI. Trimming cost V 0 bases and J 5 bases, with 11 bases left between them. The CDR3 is CASSPPAGERNTIYF. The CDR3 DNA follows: TGTGCCAGCTCACCACCGGCAGGGGAACGAAACACCATATATTTT.

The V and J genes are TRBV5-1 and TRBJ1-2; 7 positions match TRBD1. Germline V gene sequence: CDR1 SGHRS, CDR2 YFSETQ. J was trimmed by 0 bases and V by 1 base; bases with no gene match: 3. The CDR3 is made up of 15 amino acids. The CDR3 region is CASSLRDRANYGYTF. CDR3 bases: TGCGCCAGCAGCTTGCGGGACAGAGCTAACTATGGCTACACCTTC.

The CDR3 region is CASSGRTGWGELFF. The CDR3 nucleotides read TGTGCCAGCAGCGGAAGGACAGGTTGGGGGGAGCTGTTTTTT. The chain employs TRBV7-9 and TRBJ2-2, with 7 nucleotides matching TRBD1. Per germline, CDR1 SEHNR and CDR2 FQNEAQ (reference sequence). The CDR3 is made up of 14 amino acids. J gave up 8 bases and V 5 bases, and 8 bases lay outside the gene matches.

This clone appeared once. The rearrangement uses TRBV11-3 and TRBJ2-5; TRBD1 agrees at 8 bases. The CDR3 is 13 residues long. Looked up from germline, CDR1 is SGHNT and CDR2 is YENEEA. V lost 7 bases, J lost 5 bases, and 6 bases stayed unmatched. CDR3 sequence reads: CASTPQGEETQYF. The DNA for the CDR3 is TGTGCCAGCACCCCACAGGGGGAGGAGACCCAGTACTTC.

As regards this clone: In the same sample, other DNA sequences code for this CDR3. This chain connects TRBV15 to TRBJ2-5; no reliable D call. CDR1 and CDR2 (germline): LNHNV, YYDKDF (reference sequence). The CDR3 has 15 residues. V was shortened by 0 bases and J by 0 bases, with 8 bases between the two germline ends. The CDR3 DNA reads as TGTGCCACCAGCAGAGATCGGCAGTACCAAGAGACCCAGTACTTC. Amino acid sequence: CATSRDRQYQETQYF.

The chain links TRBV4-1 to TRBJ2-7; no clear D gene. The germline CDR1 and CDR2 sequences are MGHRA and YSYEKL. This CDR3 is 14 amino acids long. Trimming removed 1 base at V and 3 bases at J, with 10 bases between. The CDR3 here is CASSQAGQSYEQYF. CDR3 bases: TGCGCCAGCAGCCAAGCGGGCCAGAGCTACGAGCAGTACTTC.

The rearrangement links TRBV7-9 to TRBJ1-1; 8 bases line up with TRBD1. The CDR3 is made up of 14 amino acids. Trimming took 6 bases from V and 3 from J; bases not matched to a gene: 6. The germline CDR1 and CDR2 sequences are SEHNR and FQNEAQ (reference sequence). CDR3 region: CASRIGQGHTEAFF. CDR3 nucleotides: TGTGCCAGCAGGATCGGACAGGGACACACTGAAGCTTTCTTT.

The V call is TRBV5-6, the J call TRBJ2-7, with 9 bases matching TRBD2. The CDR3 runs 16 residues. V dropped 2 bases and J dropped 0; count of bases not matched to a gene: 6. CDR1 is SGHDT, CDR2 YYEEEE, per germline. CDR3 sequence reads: CASSFGLAGRSYEQYF. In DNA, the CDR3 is TGTGCCAGCAGCTTCGGGCTAGCGGGGCGCTCCTACGAGCAGTACTTC.

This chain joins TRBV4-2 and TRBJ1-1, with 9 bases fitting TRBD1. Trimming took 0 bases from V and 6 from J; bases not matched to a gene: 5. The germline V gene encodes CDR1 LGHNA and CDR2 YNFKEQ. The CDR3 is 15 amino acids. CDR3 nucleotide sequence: TGTGCCAGCAGCCAAGATGGGACAGGGATTTCTGAAGCTTTCTTT. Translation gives CASSQDGTGISEAFF.

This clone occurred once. The CDR3 DNA reads as TGTGCCAGCAGCCCGGCGGACTCGTACAATGAGCAGTTCTTC. Its translation: CASSPADSYNEQFF. The chain combines TRBV5-5 with TRBJ2-1; a weak D match, TRBD2 (5 bases). CDR3 length: 14 amino acids. Trimming stripped 4 bases from V and 4 bases from J, with 12 bases between. Per germline, CDR1 SGHKS and CDR2 YYEKEE (reference sequence).

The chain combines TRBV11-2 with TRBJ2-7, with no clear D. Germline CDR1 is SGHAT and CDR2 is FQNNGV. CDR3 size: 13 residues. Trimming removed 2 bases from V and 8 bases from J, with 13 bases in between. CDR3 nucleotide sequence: TGTGCCAGCAGCTTAAATCTGGGCCGGCAGCAGTACTTC. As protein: CASSLNLGRQQYF.

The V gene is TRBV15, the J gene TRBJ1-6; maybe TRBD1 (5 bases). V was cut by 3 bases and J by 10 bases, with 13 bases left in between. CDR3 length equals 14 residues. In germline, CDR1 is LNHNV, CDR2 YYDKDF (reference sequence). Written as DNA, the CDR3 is TGTGCCACCAGCAGGAGGGGAGGCCAATCACCCCTCCACTTT. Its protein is CATSRRGGQSPLHF.

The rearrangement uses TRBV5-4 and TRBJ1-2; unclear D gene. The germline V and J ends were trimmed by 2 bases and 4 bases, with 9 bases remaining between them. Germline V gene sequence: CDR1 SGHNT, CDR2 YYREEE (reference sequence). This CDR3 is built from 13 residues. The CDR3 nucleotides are TGTGCCAGCAGCTTTGGCAGCGCCTATGGCTACACCTTC. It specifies CASSFGSAYGYTF.

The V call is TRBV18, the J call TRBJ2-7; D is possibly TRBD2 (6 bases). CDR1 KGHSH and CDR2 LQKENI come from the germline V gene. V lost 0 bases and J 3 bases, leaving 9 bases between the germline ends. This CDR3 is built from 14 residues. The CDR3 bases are TGTGCCAGCTCACCACCGGGGGGTATCTACGAGCAGTACTTC. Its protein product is CASSPPGGIYEQYF.

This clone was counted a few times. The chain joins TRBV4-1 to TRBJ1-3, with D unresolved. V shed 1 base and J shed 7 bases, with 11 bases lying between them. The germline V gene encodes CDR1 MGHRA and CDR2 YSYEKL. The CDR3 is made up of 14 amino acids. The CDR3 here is CASSQVASRNTIYF. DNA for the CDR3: TGCGCCAGCAGCCAAGTTGCGAGCCGCAACACCATATATTTT.

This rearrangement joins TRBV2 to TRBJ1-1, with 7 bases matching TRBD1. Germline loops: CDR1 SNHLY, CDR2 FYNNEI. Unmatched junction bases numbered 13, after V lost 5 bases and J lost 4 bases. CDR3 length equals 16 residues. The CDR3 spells CASSTRDSILVTEAFF. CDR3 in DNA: TGTGCCAGCAGTACCCGGGACAGCATTCTTGTCACTGAAGCTTTCTTT.

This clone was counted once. The CDR3 here is CASSIDSKNIQYF. CDR3 DNA sequence: TGTGCCAGTAGTATCGACAGTAAAAACATTCAGTACTTC. The chain joins TRBV19 to TRBJ2-4; maybe TRBD1 (5 bases). Trimming stripped 3 bases from V and 4 bases from J, with 7 bases between. The germline V gene has CDR1 LNHDA and CDR2 SQIVND (reference sequence). The CDR3 runs 13 residues.

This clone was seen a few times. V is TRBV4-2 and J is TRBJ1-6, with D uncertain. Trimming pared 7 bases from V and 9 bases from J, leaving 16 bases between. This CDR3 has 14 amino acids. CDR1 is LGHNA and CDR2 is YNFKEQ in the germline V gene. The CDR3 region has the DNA TGTGCCAGCACTCACTCCTACAGTCTTTCACCCCTCCACTTT. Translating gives CASTHSYSLSPLHF.

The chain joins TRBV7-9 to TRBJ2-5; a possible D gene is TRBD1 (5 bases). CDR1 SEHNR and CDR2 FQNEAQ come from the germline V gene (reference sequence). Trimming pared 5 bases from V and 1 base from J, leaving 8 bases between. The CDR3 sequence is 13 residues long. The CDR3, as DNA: TGTGCCAGCAGCGGACAATTCCAAGAGACCCAGTACTTC. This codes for CASSGQFQETQYF.

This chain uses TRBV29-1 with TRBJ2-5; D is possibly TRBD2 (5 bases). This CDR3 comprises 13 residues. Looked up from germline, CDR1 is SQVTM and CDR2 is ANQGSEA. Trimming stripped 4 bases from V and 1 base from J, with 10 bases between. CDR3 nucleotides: TGCAGCGTTGGGAGGACGGTCCAAGAGACCCAGTACTTC. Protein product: CSVGRTVQETQYF. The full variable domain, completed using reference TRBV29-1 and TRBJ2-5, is SAVISQKPSRDICQRGTSLTIQCQVDSQVTMMFWYRQQPGQSLTLIATANQGSEATYESGFVIDKFPISRPNLTFSTLTVSNMSPEDSSIYLCSVGRTVQETQYFGPGTRLLVL.

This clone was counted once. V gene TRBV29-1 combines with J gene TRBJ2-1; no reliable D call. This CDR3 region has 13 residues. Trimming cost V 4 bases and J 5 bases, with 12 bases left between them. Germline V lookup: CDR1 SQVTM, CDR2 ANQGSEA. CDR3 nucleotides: TGCAGCGTTGGAGGCGACTCTAACAATGAGCAGTTCTTC. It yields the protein CSVGGDSNNEQFF.

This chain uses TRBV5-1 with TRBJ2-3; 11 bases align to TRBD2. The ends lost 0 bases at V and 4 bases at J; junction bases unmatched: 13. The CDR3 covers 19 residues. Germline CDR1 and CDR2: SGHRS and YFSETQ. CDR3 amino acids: CASSLEGSGGAVYSDTQYF. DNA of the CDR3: TGCGCCAGCAGCTTGGAAGGTAGCGGGGGGGCCGTTTATTCAGATACGCAGTATTTT.

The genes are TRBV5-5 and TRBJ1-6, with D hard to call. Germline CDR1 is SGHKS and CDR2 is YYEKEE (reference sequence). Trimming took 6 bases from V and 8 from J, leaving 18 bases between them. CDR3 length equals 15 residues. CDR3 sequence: CASTRGGQVYSPLHF. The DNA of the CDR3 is TGTGCCAGCACCCGCGGAGGGCAGGTGTATTCACCCCTCCACTTT.